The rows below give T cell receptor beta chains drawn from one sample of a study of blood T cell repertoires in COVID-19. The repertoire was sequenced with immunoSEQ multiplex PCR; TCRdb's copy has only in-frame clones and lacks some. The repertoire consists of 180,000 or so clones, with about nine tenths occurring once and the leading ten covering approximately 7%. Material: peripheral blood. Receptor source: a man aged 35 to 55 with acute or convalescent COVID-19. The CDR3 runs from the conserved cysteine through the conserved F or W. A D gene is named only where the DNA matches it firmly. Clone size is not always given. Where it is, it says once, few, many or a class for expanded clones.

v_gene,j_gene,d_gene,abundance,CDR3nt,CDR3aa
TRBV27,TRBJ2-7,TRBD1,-,TGTGCCAGCAGCCTGAGCCGGGACAGGGGCAACGAGCAGTACTTC,CASSLSRDRGNEQYF
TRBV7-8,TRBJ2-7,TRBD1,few,TGTGCCAGCAGCTTCGACAGGGGCAGCAACGAGCAGTACTTC,CASSFDRGSNEQYF
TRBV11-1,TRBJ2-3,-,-,TGTGCCAGCAGCTTAGGCGGGCGGCGGGCAGATACGCAGTATTTT,CASSLGGRRADTQYF
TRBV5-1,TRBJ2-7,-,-,TGCGCCAGCAGCCTGGACAGTTTTTCCTACGAGCAGTACTTC,CASSLDSFSYEQYF
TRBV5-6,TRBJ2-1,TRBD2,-,TGTGCCAGCACCCCTCAGCGGGGCTACAATGAGCAGTTCTTC,CASTPQRGYNEQFF
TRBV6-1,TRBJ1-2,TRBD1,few,TGTGCCAGCAGTGAAGGGGGACAGGGCACGAGAGGCTACACCTTC,CASSEGGQGTRGYTF
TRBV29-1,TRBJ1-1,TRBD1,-,TGCAGCGCCCCGGGGGTGGCAGGGGGCGTCACTGAAGCTTTCTTT,CSAPGVAGGVTEAFF
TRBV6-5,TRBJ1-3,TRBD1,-,TGTGCCAGCAGCCACAGGGGAAGCTCTGGAAACACCATATATTTT,CASSHRGSSGNTIYF
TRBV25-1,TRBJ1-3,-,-,TGTGCCAGCAGTGCCCCGGGAGGGTCTGGAAACACCATATATTTT,CASSAPGGSGNTIYF
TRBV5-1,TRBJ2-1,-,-,TGCGCCAGCAGCCCACTTACAGGGTCCAATGAGCAGTTCTTC,CASSPLTGSNEQFF
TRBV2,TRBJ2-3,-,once,TGTGCCAGCAGTGTGGGGCCTCCTGAGACAGATACGCAGTATTTT,CASSVGPPETDTQYF
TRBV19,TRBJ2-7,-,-,TGTGCCAGTAGTACAGTGACTAGCTCCTACGAGCAGTACTTC,CASSTVTSSYEQYF
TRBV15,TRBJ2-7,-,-,TGTGCCACCAGCAGAGCCAGGGGACCTAGCTCCTACGAGCAGTACTTC,CATSRARGPSSYEQYF
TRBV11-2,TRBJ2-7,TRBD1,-,TGTGCCAGCACCACGGACAGGGGGCAATCCTACGAGCAGTACTTC,CASTTDRGQSYEQYF
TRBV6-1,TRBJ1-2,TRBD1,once,TGTGCCAGCAGTGATGGGACAGCAAGCTACTATGGCTACACCTTC,CASSDGTASYYGYTF
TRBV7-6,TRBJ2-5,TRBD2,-,TGTGCCAGCAGCATCCTAGCGGTTCAAGAGACCCAGTACTTC,CASSILAVQETQYF
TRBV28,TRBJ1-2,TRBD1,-,TGTGCCAGCAGTCCTCACGCCGGGACAGGGGGCCCCTATGGCTACACCTTC,CASSPHAGTGGPYGYTF
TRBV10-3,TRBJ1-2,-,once,TGTGCCATCACTTGGGGACTGGCTAACTATGGCTACACCTTC,CAITWGLANYGYTF
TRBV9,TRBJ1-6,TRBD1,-,TGTGCCAGCAGCGTAGGGGACAGCCCCAATTCACCCCTCCACTTT,CASSVGDSPNSPLHF
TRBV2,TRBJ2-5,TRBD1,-,TGTGCCAGCAGTACACAGGGGGAAGAGACCCAGTACTTC,CASSTQGEETQYF
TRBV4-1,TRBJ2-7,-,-,TGCGCCAGCAGCCAAGGGGATGGGAGGATCTACGAGCAGTACTTC,CASSQGDGRIYEQYF
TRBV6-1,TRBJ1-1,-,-,TGTGCCAGCAGTGCGACGGGTAGGGTAGGGAGAGGCACTGAAGCTTTCTTT,CASSATGRVGRGTEAFF